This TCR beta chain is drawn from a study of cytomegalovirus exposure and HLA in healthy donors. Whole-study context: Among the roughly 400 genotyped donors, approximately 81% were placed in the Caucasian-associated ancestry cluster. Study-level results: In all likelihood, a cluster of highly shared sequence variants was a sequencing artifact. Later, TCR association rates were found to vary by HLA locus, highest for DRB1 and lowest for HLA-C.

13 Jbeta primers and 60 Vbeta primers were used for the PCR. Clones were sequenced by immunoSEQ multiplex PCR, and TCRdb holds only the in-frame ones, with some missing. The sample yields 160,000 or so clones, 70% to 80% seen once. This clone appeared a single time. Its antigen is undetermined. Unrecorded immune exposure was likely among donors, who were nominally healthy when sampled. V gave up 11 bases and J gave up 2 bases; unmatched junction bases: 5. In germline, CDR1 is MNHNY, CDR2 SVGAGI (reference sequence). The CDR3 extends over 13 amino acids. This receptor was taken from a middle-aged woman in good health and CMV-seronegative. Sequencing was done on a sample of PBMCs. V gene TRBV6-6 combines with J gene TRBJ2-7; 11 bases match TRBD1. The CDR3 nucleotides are TGTGCCGCGGGACAGGGGGGGCCCTACGAGCAGTACTTC. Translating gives CAAGQGGPYEQYF.